This TCR beta chain was profiled in a study of CD8+ T cells in alopecia areata. Background on the study: Treated patients' severity was scored by percentage of affected scalp area.

This clone was counted a few times. Antigen specificity is unknown. Treatment here: oral pan-JAK inhibitor, 5-10 mg twice daily. The CDR3 runs 13 residues. V was pared by 4 bases and J by 9 bases, with 13 bases between. The germline gives CDR1 PRHDT, CDR2 FYEKMQ (reference sequence). Overall study findings and caveats: Researchers report lesional scalp, most notably alopecia totalis/universalis, outstripped normal scalp in clonality.

cDNA reverse transcribed from extracted RNA served as the sequencing template. Assay used: immunoSEQ multiplex PCR; TCRdb lists only in-frame clones, some missing. The sample consists of more than 150,000 clones, roughly 46% of them appearing once. The genes are TRBV13 and TRBJ2-4, with D possibly TRBD2 on 6 matching bases. The material sequenced was CD8+ T cells sorted from blood, taken around week 54, from a patient treated with tofacitinib. This clonotype was obtained from a human donor with alopecia areata. The CDR3 region is CASSSRLEGIQYF. The CDR3 DNA reads as TGTGCCAGCAGCTCCCGACTAGAAGGCATTCAGTACTTC.